A single T cell receptor beta chain is shown here with its context. This sample is part of a study of cytomegalovirus exposure and HLA in healthy donors. Vbeta (60) and Jbeta (13) primers were used in the PCR. Method: immunoSEQ multiplex PCR; TCRdb's copy keeps in-frame clones and lacks some. In total, the table holds approximately 38,000 clones. This CDR3 is built from 15 residues. CDR1 SGHKS and CDR2 YYEKEE come from the germline V gene (reference sequence). V lost 3 bases, J lost 1 base, and 4 bases stayed unmatched. This rearrangement joins TRBV5-5 to TRBJ1-2, with TRBD1 identical over 9 bases. The source of this sequence is a human donor in good health. Material: PBMCs. This chain's CDR3 is CASSSGQGRNYGYTF. CDR3 coding DNA: TGTGCCAGCAGCTCCGGACAGGGGCGTAACTATGGCTACACCTTC.